A selection of T cell receptor beta chains follows, all from one sample in a study of cytotoxic CD8 clonotypes in ibrutinib-treated CLL. Only in-frame clones appear in the TCRdb table, and some are missing; sequencing was by immunoSEQ multiplex PCR. The sample shows around 70,000 clones, just over 90% of them seen only once. Sequences were derived from PBMCs, sampled after 12 months of ibrutinib treatment. Every receptor here comes from a human donor with chronic lymphocytic leukemia. Both conserved end residues are part of each CDR3. Fields, in order: D gene, J gene, V gene, clone size, CDR3 DNA, CDR3 protein. A D gene is named only where the DNA matches it firmly. Some rows have no size entry. The others give once, few or many, or a class for an expanded clone.

TRBD1 | TRBJ2-5 | TRBV5-6 | - | TGTGCCAGCAGCTTGGACAGGGGCTATCAAGAGACCCAGTACTTC | CASSLDRGYQETQYF
- | TRBJ2-7 | TRBV5-1 | - | TGCGCTAGCAGCTTGGAGGGGCCGGGTGAGCAGTACTTC | CASSLEGPGEQYF
TRBD2 | TRBJ2-7 | TRBV28 | - | TGTGCCAGCAGTTTGACGCGGGAGGGGCCCGTTATCACCTACGAGCAGTACTTC | CASSLTREGPVITYEQYF
TRBD1 | TRBJ1-2 | TRBV19 | - | TGTGCCAGTAGTATGCCTACCAGGGGGGACGTTGATGGCTACACCTTC | CASSMPTRGDVDGYTF
TRBD2 | TRBJ2-1 | TRBV11-2 | - | TGTGCCAGCAGCTTAGAATGGGGAGATAGCGGGAGTTCACACAATGAGCAGTTCTTC | CASSLEWGDSGSSHNEQFF
TRBD2 | TRBJ2-7 | TRBV4-2 | medium-sized | TGTGCCAGCAGCCAAGAAGCGGGAGGGAGAACCTACGAGCAGTACTTC | CASSQEAGGRTYEQYF
- | TRBJ2-7 | TRBV5-5 | - | TGTGCCAGCAGCCCGGGGGCCAGACACTACGAGCAGTACTTC | CASSPGARHYEQYF
TRBD2 | TRBJ2-1 | TRBV5-1 | - | TGCGCCAGCAGCTTCTTACTAGCGGGCCACAATGAGCAGTTCTTC | CASSFLLAGHNEQFF
- | TRBJ2-3 | TRBV5-1 | - | TGCGCCAGCAGCGTGACTGGCACCCGAAGCACAGATACGCAGTATTTT | CASSVTGTRSTDTQYF
- | TRBJ2-5 | TRBV5-8 | - | TGTGCCAGCAGCTTTAGGCAGGGGCGACAAGAGACCCAGTACTTC | CASSFRQGRQETQYF
- | TRBJ2-3 | TRBV9 | - | TGTGCCAGCAACCGGGGCGGGAATCCCCCCGATACGCAGTATTTT | CASNRGGNPPDTQYF
- | TRBJ2-1 | TRBV4-1 | - | TGCGCCAGCAGCCAAGAAGGGGGGAAAGATGAGCAGTTCTTC | CASSQEGGKDEQFF
- | TRBJ1-2 | TRBV6-1 | - | TGTGCCAGCAGTGGGGGCCCACAGGCAAGCTATGGCTACACCTTC | CASSGGPQASYGYTF
- | TRBJ1-1 | TRBV30 | few | TGTGCCTGGAGGTGGCGAATGAACACTGAAGCTTTCTTT | CAWRWRMNTEAFF
TRBD1 | TRBJ2-5 | TRBV6-5 | - | TGTGCCAGCAGTTACACAGGGGGAACGGAGACCCAGTACTTC | CASSYTGGTETQYF
- | TRBJ2-7 | TRBV2 | - | TGTGCCAGCAGTGAAAGCCTCTACGAGCAGTACTTC | CASSESLYEQYF
TRBD1 | TRBJ1-2 | TRBV18 | - | TGTGCCAGCTCACCAACAACAGGGGGCTATGGCTACACCTTC | CASSPTTGGYGYTF
- | TRBJ1-1 | TRBV6-1 | - | TGTGCCAGCAGCCTCCGTAGCACCCGGGCTTTCTTT | CASSLRSTRAFF
- | TRBJ2-1 | TRBV27 | - | TGTGCCAGCAGTCCCTCCCCGGGAAACCGCGCCTACAATGAGCAGTTCTTC | CASSPSPGNRAYNEQFF
TRBD2 | TRBJ2-1 | TRBV5-1 | - | TGCGCCAGCAGCCGGCTCACTAGCGGGCTACACAATGAGCAGTTCTTC | CASSRLTSGLHNEQFF
TRBD1 | TRBJ1-2 | TRBV19 | once | TGTGCCAGTAGTTCACGGACAGGGGGGAACTATGGCTACACCTTC | CASSSRTGGNYGYTF
TRBD1 | TRBJ1-2 | TRBV6-5 | - | TGTGCCAGCAGTCGGACAGGGATTGGCTATGGCTACACCTTC | CASSRTGIGYGYTF
- | TRBJ2-7 | TRBV6-5 | - | TGTGCCAGCACCATGGACGGTTCTTCCTACGAGCAGTACTTC | CASTMDGSSYEQYF
- | TRBJ2-4 | TRBV6-1 | - | TGTGCCAGCAGTGAACAGATTTTAGCCAAAAACATTCAGTACTTC | CASSEQILAKNIQYF
TRBD1 | TRBJ1-2 | TRBV6-1 | - | TGTGCCAGCAGCCAAGTCACAGGGGCCTATGGCTACACCTTC | CASSQVTGAYGYTF
- | TRBJ2-7 | TRBV18 | - | TGTGCCAGCTCACCACGGGACACCGACTACGAGCAGTACTTC | CASSPRDTDYEQYF
- | TRBJ1-1 | TRBV10-2 | once | TGCGCCAGCAGTGGCAGGGGCGCGGGTTTCACTGAAGCTTTCTTT | CASSGRGAGFTEAFF
TRBD2 | TRBJ2-1 | TRBV11-3 | - | TGTGCCAGCAGCTTGGACGGACTAGCGGAAAATGAGCAGTTCTTC | CASSLDGLAENEQFF
- | TRBJ1-5 | TRBV2 | medium-sized | TGTGCCAGCAGTGAAACCTGGTCACCCCGAAGGCAGCCCCAGCATTTT | CASSETWSPRRQPQHF
- | TRBJ2-1 | TRBV4-1 | - | TGCGCCAGCAGCCACCCGCCGTGGTCGAGCTCCTACAATGAGCAGTTCTTC | CASSHPPWSSSYNEQFF
TRBD1 | TRBJ2-2 | TRBV6-5 | - | TGTGCCAGCAGCCAGGGGGCAACCGGGGAGCTGTTTTTT | CASSQGATGELFF
- | TRBJ2-2 | TRBV4-2 | - | TGTGCCAGCAGCCAATTTTTTGGGGCCTCGAACACCGGGGAGCTGTTTTTT | CASSQFFGASNTGELFF
- | TRBJ2-7 | TRBV10-3 | - | TGTGCCATCAGTGAGTCACAGGGAAACTACGAGCAGTACTTC | CAISESQGNYEQYF
- | TRBJ1-6 | TRBV28 | - | TGTGCCAGCAGTTTACGGCATAATAATTCACCCCTCCACTTT | CASSLRHNNSPLHF
- | TRBJ2-1 | TRBV7-6 | - | TGTGCCAGCAGCTTAGTTGCCAGGTGGACCAATGAGCAGTTCTTC | CASSLVARWTNEQFF
- | TRBJ1-1 | TRBV5-3 | - | TGTGCCAGAGCGAGGCAGAAACAAACTGAAGCTTTCTTT | CARARQKQTEAFF
- | TRBJ1-1 | TRBV19 | - | TGTGCCAGTAGTATACCGGGGGCCTTGAACACTGAAGCTTTCTTT | CASSIPGALNTEAFF
TRBD1 | TRBJ1-3 | TRBV19 | - | TGTGCCAGTACGAAATGGGACAGGCCTGGAAACACCATATATTTT | CASTKWDRPGNTIYF
- | TRBJ1-2 | TRBV7-2 | - | TGTGCCAGCAGCCCGGGGGGGTCCCAAAACTATGGCTACACCTTC | CASSPGGSQNYGYTF
TRBD2 | TRBJ2-1 | TRBV7-3 | - | TGTGCCAGCAGCTTAGGGCTAGCGGTAGGTGAGCAGTTCTTC | CASSLGLAVGEQFF
TRBD2 | TRBJ2-7 | TRBV5-1 | - | TGCGCCAGCAGCTTGGAAGTCCCTAGCGGGAGGGTCGGAACCTACGAGCAGTACTTC | CASSLEVPSGRVGTYEQYF
- | TRBJ2-5 | TRBV30 | - | TGTGCCTGGAGCGGGGGTAGCGGCCAAGAGACCCAGTACTTC | CAWSGGSGQETQYF
- | TRBJ1-1 | TRBV11-2 | - | TGTGCCAGCAGCTTAGACGGCAGTCTCATGAACACTGAAGCTTTCTTT | CASSLDGSLMNTEAFF
- | TRBJ2-3 | TRBV5-1 | - | TGCGCCAGCAGCTTGCCGGGAGTGATCGATACGCAGTATTTT | CASSLPGVIDTQYF
- | TRBJ2-5 | TRBV5-3 | - | TGTGCCAGAAGCCCCGGACCAGCAGGAGAGACCCAGTACTTC | CARSPGPAGETQYF
TRBD2 | TRBJ2-7 | TRBV7-2 | - | TGTGCCAGCAGCTTAGACCCTAGCGGGGCCCCCTACGAGCAGTACTTC | CASSLDPSGAPYEQYF
TRBD1 | TRBJ1-4 | TRBV6-1 | - | TGTGCCAGCAGCCGGGACAGGCAGGGTTATGAAAAACTGTTTTTT | CASSRDRQGYEKLFF
- | TRBJ2-7 | TRBV7-2 | once | TGTGCCAGCAGCTTAGGTGCCTACGAGCAGTACTTC | CASSLGAYEQYF
- | TRBJ2-5 | TRBV4-1 | - | TGCGCCAGCAGCCAAGACTCGACGGGGCCCAAGACCCAGTACTTC | CASSQDSTGPKTQYF
TRBD2 | TRBJ2-5 | TRBV4-2 | - | TGTGCCAGCAGCCGCGGACTAGCGGGACTCCAAGAGACCCAGTACTTC | CASSRGLAGLQETQYF
- | TRBJ2-1 | TRBV7-9 | - | TGTGCCAGCAGCTTAGGGGCGGGAAGATCATACAATGAGCAGTTCTTC | CASSLGAGRSYNEQFF
- | TRBJ2-3 | TRBV28 | - | TGTGCCACCCTGACAGCTAGCACAGATACGCAGTATTTT | CATLTASTDTQYF
TRBD1 | TRBJ2-7 | TRBV7-9 | - | TGTGCCAGCAGCTTAGGACAGGGGGCTTACGAGCAGTACTTC | CASSLGQGAYEQYF
TRBD1 | TRBJ2-2 | TRBV18 | - | TGTGCCAGCTCACCCGACAGGGTTTCAGCCGGGGAGCTGTTTTTT | CASSPDRVSAGELFF
TRBD1 | TRBJ1-2 | TRBV30 | - | TGTGCTTTGGGACAGATTAACTATGGCTACACCTTC | CALGQINYGYTF
- | TRBJ1-4 | TRBV18 | few | TGTGCCAGCTCAACTCAGGGTAATGAAAAACTGTTTTTT | CASSTQGNEKLFF
- | TRBJ1-1 | TRBV30 | - | TGTGCCTGGATGGGCACCACTGAAGCTTTCTTT | CAWMGTTEAFF
- | TRBJ2-7 | TRBV11-1 | - | TGTGCCAGCAGCTTAGGGTTACACTCCTACGAGCAGTACTTC | CASSLGLHSYEQYF
TRBD1 | TRBJ1-2 | TRBV18 | - | TGTGCCAGCTCACCCTCAGGGGGAGGGTATGGCTACACCTTC | CASSPSGGGYGYTF